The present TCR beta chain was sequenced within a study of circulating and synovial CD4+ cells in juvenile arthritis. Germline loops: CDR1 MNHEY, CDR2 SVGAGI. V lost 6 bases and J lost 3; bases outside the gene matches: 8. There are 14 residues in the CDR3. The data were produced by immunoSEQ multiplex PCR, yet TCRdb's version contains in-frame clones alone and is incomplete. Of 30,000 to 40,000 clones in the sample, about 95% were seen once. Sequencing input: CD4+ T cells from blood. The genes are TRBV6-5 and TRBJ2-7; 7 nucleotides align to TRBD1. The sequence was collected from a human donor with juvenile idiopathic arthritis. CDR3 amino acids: CASRPDRAFYEQYF. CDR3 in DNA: TGTGCCAGCAGGCCCGACAGGGCTTTCTACGAGCAGTACTTC.